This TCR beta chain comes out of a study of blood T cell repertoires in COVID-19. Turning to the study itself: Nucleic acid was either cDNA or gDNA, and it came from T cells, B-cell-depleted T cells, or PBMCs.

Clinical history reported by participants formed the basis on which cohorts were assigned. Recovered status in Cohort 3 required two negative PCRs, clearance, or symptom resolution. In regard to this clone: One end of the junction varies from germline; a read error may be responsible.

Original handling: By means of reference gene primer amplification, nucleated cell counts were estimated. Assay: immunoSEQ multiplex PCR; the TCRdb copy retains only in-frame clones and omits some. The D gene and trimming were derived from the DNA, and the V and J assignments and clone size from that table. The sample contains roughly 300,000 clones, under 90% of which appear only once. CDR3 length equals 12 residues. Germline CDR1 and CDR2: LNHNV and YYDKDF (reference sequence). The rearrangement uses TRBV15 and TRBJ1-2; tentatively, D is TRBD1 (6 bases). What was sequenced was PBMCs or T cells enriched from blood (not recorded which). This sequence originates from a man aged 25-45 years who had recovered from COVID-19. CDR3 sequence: CATSRDRGLSIF. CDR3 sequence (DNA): TGTGCCACCAGCAGAGACAGGGGCCTGTCCATCTTC.